The 29 T cell receptor beta chains below were found in one sample sequenced in a study of response to subunit inactivated influenza vaccine. Each CDR3 protein gets one entry after TCRdb re-called the RT-PCR reads with MiXCR. Here the sample spans some 850,000 distinct CDR3 sequences, approximately 17% being singletons. Source: PBMCs from blood, taken more than 4 days after vaccination. The receptors shown here come from a man aged 50 or older who received an inactivated influenza vaccine.

This clonotype was seen a few times. The rearrangement links TRBV7-8 to TRBJ2-3; tentative D call: TRBD1 (5 bases). V was trimmed by 1 base and J by 7 bases, leaving 9 bases between them. The CDR3 totals 13 residues. Germline V gene lookup returns CDR1 SGHVS and CDR2 FQNEAQ. This chain's CDR3 is CASSLDRTNTQYF. The CDR3 DNA reads as TGTGCCAGCAGCTTAGATCGGACAAATACGCAGTATTTT. Full variable domain (missing parts from reference TRBV7-8 and TRBJ2-3): GAGVSQSPRYKVAKRGQDVALRCDPISGHVSLFWYQQALGQGPEFLTYFQNEAQLDKSGLPSDRFFAERPEGSVSTLKIQRTQQEDSAVYLCASSLDRTNTQYFGPGTRLTVL.

Only a few counts were recorded for this clonotype. The chain links TRBV9 to TRBJ2-7; D remains unclear. Between the trimmed V and J ends, which lost 0 bases and 3 bases, there was a span of 10 bases. CDR1 and CDR2 (germline): SGDLS, YYNGEE. This CDR3 is built from 14 residues. The DNA of the CDR3 is TGTGCCAGCAGCGTAGCACAGACGGACTACGAGCAGTACTTC. Its translation is CASSVAQTDYEQYF. Combining the CDR3 with reference TRBV9 and TRBJ2-7 gives the whole variable domain DSGVTQTPKHLITATGQRVTLRCSPRSGDLSVYWYQQSLDQGLQFLIQYYNGEERAKGNILERFSAQQFPDLHSELNLSSLELGDSALYFCASSVAQTDYEQYFGPGTRLTVT.

The sample holds many counts of this clonotype. The gene calls are TRBV12-3 or TRBV12-4 and TRBJ2-3; 8 nucleotides align to TRBD2. This CDR3 comprises 15 residues. J gave up 3 bases and V 3 bases, and 5 bases lay outside the gene matches. The CDR3 here is CASSFQRGRTDTQYF. The CDR3 DNA is TGTGCCAGCAGTTTTCAGCGGGGGAGGACAGATACGCAGTATTTT.

The chain is built from TRBV4-1 and TRBJ2-1; D is ambiguous. Germline-derived CDR1 and CDR2 are MGHRA and YSYEKL. This CDR3 contains 19 residues. V dropped 0 bases and J dropped 5 bases, with 23 bases sitting between them. The CDR3 region has the DNA TGCGCCAGCAGCCAAGAACAGTTCACCACAGCACCACTGGACAATGAGCAGTTCTTC. As protein: CASSQEQFTTAPLDNEQFF.

In its sample, this clonotype was seen a few times. This chain joins TRBV12-3 or TRBV12-4 and TRBJ2-7, with D tentatively TRBD2 (7 bases). V was shortened by 3 bases and J by 2 bases, with 11 bases between the two germline ends. The CDR3 is 14 residues long. As DNA, the CDR3 is TGTGCCAGCAGTTTGGGGGGGCCGGCCTACGAGCAGTACTTC. This sequence encodes CASSLGGPAYEQYF.

This clonotype was seen more than once but under ten times. The rearrangement joins TRBV7-2 to TRBJ2-7; a possible D gene is TRBD2 (6 bases). Germline lookup yields CDR1 SGHTA and CDR2 FQGNSA. Trimming pared 2 bases from V and 3 bases from J, leaving 11 bases between. CDR3 size: 14 residues. CDR3 nucleotide sequence: TGTGCCAGCAGCTTATTGGGACTTGGCTACGAGCAGTACTTC. Translated, it gives CASSLLGLGYEQYF.

This clonotype turned up a few times. J is TRBJ2-3 and V is TRBV5-1; D is perhaps TRBD1 (6 bases). V shed 3 bases and J shed 5 bases, with 10 bases lying between them. The CDR3 covers 13 residues. Germline CDR1 is SGHRS and CDR2 is YFSETQ. The CDR3 DNA reads TGCGCCAGCAGCTCAACAGGGATAGATACGCAGTATTTT. Protein: CASSSTGIDTQYF.

The chain couples TRBV28 to TRBJ2-1; 7 nucleotides align to TRBD1. The V gene end was trimmed by 8 bases and the J gene end by 7 bases; junction bases not matched to a gene: 8. CDR3 size: 13 residues. CDR1 is MDHEN, CDR2 SYDVKM, per germline. CDR3 nucleotide sequence: TGTGCCAGCGATGACAGGGTGCGAAATGAGCAGTTCTTC. Protein sequence: CASDDRVRNEQFF. The full variable domain, its missing parts supplied by reference TRBV28 and TRBJ2-1, is DVKVTQSSRYLVKRTGEKVFLECVQDMDHENMFWYRQDPGLGLRLIYFSYDVKMKEKGDIPEGYSVSREKKERFSLILESASTNQTSMYLCASDDRVRNEQFFGPGTRLTVL.

In DNA form, the CDR3 reads TGTGCCAGCAGCCAAGCCGGACTAGCGGGTCCCCACAATGAGCAGTTCTTC. Encoded protein: CASSQAGLAGPHNEQFF. J is TRBJ2-1 and V is TRBV4-2, with 11 bases that match TRBD2. In germline, CDR1 is LGHNA, CDR2 YNFKEQ. V shed 1 base and J 5 bases; nucleotides not matched to a gene: 7. There are 17 residues in the CDR3.

The chain links TRBV4-3 to TRBJ2-2; D ambiguous. The CDR3 is 15 amino acids. Germline values: CDR1 LGHNA, CDR2 YSLEER. Trimming removed 0 bases from V and 6 bases from J, with 11 bases in between. CDR3: CASSQDSSFSGELFF. The CDR3 nucleotides are TGCGCCAGCAGCCAAGATAGTAGCTTTTCCGGGGAGCTGTTTTTT.

J is TRBJ2-7 and V is TRBV5-1, with TRBD1 matching over 7 bases. CDR3 length equals 15 residues. Germline lookup yields CDR1 SGHRS and CDR2 YFSETQ. The junction had 9 bases not matched to a gene; V was cut back by 0 bases and J by 6 bases. The chain's CDR3 is CASSLDQGEGGEQYF. The CDR3 DNA sequence: TGCGCCAGCAGCTTGGACCAGGGGGAAGGAGGCGAGCAGTACTTC.

The chain combines TRBV24-1 with TRBJ2-1; D uncertain. The CDR3 consists of 13 residues. CDR1 is KGHDR and CDR2 is SFDVKD in the germline V gene. Trimming pared 4 bases from V and 9 bases from J, leaving 12 bases between. CDR3 coding DNA: TGTGCCACCAGTGAATACGTGTGGGGTGAGCAGTTCTTC. Its protein product is CATSEYVWGEQFF.

This clonotype came up a few times. The chain couples TRBV20-1 to TRBJ1-1; D is perhaps TRBD1 (6 bases). This CDR3 region has 12 residues. The V gene lost 6 bases and the J gene lost 4 bases, with 12 bases spanning the gap. In germline, CDR1 is DFQATT, CDR2 SNEGSKA (reference sequence). CDR3 residues: CSANREATEAFF. The DNA for the CDR3 is TGCAGTGCCAACAGGGAGGCCACTGAAGCTTTCTTT.

This clonotype was counted only a few times. The rearrangement joins TRBV3-1 to TRBJ1-2; D gene ambiguous. Germline assignment: CDR1 LGHDT and CDR2 YNNKEL (reference sequence). Trimming left V 0 bases short and J 8 bases short, with 7 bases between. The CDR3 extends over 12 amino acids. Here the CDR3 reads CASSQEGLGYTF. The CDR3, as DNA: TGTGCCAGCAGCCAAGAAGGCCTGGGCTACACCTTC.

This clonotype was seen a few times. The chain is built from TRBV24-1 and TRBJ2-1, with 7 nucleotides matching TRBD1. The J segment lost 5 bases and the V segment lost 2 bases, leaving 5 bases of the junction unmatched. Germline V lookup: CDR1 KGHDR, CDR2 SFDVKD. This CDR3 comprises 15 residues. DNA of the CDR3: TGTGCCACCAGTGATTCCAAGACAGGGAACAATGAGCAGTTCTTC. It codes for CATSDSKTGNNEQFF.

The sample holds a few counts of this clonotype. This sequence joins TRBV29-1 and TRBJ2-2; D is tentatively TRBD1 or TRBD2 (6 bases each). The germline V gene encodes CDR1 SQVTM and CDR2 ANQGSEA. The CDR3 extends over 13 amino acids. V gave up 4 bases and J gave up 6 bases, with 12 bases separating them. The CDR3, as DNA: TGCAGCGTTGTACAGGGAGGCGCCGGGGAGCTGTTTTTT. Protein sequence: CSVVQGGAGELFF.

This chain joins TRBV7-8 and TRBJ1-1, with no clear D. With 5 bases removed from V and 11 bases from J, the gap between germline ends came to 24 bases. CDR3 length: 15 residues. Germline loops: CDR1 SGHVS, CDR2 FQNEAQ. CDR3 DNA: TGTGCCAGCAGCAATCTAGAGAGGGCCCCAGAGAGGGCTTTCTTT. Its translation: CASSNLERAPERAFF.

The chain has TRBV20-1 and TRBJ2-1, with 8 nucleotides matching TRBD2. V was clipped by 3 bases and J by 8 bases; unmatched bases: 3. CDR1 DFQATT and CDR2 SNEGSKA come from the germline V gene (reference sequence). The CDR3 loop spans 12 amino acids. CDR3 in amino acids: CSASRGGDEQFF. The CDR3 nucleotides are TGCAGTGCTAGCCGGGGGGGCGATGAGCAGTTCTTC.

The chain has TRBV12-3 or TRBV12-4 and TRBJ2-1, with D perhaps TRBD2 (6 bases). The CDR3 contains 13 residues. The germline V and J ends were trimmed by 6 bases and 10 bases, with 16 bases remaining between them. CDR3 loop: CASRGPRGGEQFF. The CDR3 DNA is TGTGCCAGCAGGGGGCCGCGGGGCGGGGAGCAGTTCTTC.

V and J are TRBV4-3 and TRBJ2-1, with D maybe TRBD1 (6 bases). CDR1 and CDR2 from the germline V gene are LGHNA and YSLEER. V gave up 1 base and J gave up 0 bases, with 10 bases separating them. This CDR3 comprises 16 residues. CDR3 bases: TGCGCCAGCAGCCAAGTAGGACAGAGCTCCTACAATGAGCAGTTCTTC. Residues: CASSQVGQSSYNEQFF.

The table lists this clonotype with a few counts. This chain links TRBV5-6 with TRBJ2-2, with 13 bases aligning to TRBD2. J gave up 9 bases and V 4 bases, and 15 bases lay outside the gene matches. The CDR3 contains 18 residues. Per germline, CDR1 SGHDT and CDR2 YYEEEE. CDR3 in amino acids: CASSHQGLAGRALRELFF. The CDR3 DNA sequence: TGTGCCAGCAGCCACCAGGGACTAGCGGGAAGGGCCTTACGGGAGCTGTTTTTT.

This clonotype was counted only a few times. The rearrangement links TRBV7-2 to TRBJ2-1; D not certain. Trimming took 1 base from V and 2 from J, leaving 9 bases between them. The length of the CDR3 is 15 residues. CDR1 SGHTA and CDR2 FQGNSA come from the germline V gene. CDR3 residues: CASSLGVMAYNEQFF. For the CDR3, the DNA is TGTGCCAGCAGCTTAGGGGTTATGGCCTACAATGAGCAGTTCTTC.

The chain combines TRBV30 with TRBJ2-5; D might be TRBD1 (6 bases). V was shortened by 4 bases and J by 7 bases, with 13 bases between the two germline ends. CDR1 and CDR2 from the germline V gene are GTSNPN and SVGIG (reference sequence). The CDR3 is made up of 12 amino acids. CDR3 amino acids: CAWKSDSGTQYF. The DNA for the CDR3 is TGTGCCTGGAAATCGGACAGCGGGACCCAGTACTTC.

This clonotype was counted only a few times. This chain uses TRBV5-1 with TRBJ2-7, with 11 nucleotides matching TRBD1. Per germline, CDR1 SGHRS and CDR2 YFSETQ. V lost 2 bases, J lost 3 bases, and 4 bases stayed unmatched. The CDR3 is made up of 15 amino acids. CDR3 bases: TGCGCCAGCAGCTTTCCGGGACAGGGGGTCTACGAGCAGTACTTC. Encoded protein: CASSFPGQGVYEQYF.

V and J are TRBV7-9 and TRBJ2-3; D is unresolved. The germline V and J ends were trimmed by 5 bases and 2 bases, with 11 bases remaining between them. This CDR3 spans 14 amino acids. Germline V lookup: CDR1 SEHNR, CDR2 FQNEAQ (reference sequence). CDR3 loop: CASSTPLDTDTQYF. CDR3 coding DNA: TGTGCCAGCAGCACCCCACTTGACACAGATACGCAGTATTTT.

The gene calls are TRBV2 and TRBJ2-4; no firm D call. V was shortened by 8 bases and J by 1 base, with 3 bases between the two germline ends. Per germline, CDR1 SNHLY and CDR2 FYNNEI. CDR3 length: 11 residues. CDR3 loop: CASAAKNIQYF. CDR3 nucleotides: TGTGCCAGCGCGGCCAAAAACATTCAGTACTTC.

This clonotype was detected only a few times. The chain uses TRBV15 and TRBJ2-4, with D hard to call. CDR3 length: 12 residues. Trimming stripped 3 bases from V and 6 bases from J, with 6 bases between. The V gene's germline CDR1 is LNHNV and CDR2 YYDKDF (reference sequence). CDR3 in amino acids: CATSRYGNIQYF. CDR3 DNA: TGTGCCACCAGCAGGTACGGAAACATTCAGTACTTC. The full variable domain, in which reference TRBV15 and TRBJ2-4 provide the parts outside the CDR3, is DAMVIQNPRYQVTQFGKPVTLSCSQTLNHNVMYWYQQKSSQAPKLLFHYYDKDFNNEADTPDNFQSRRPNTSFCFLDIRSPGLGDTAMYLCATSRYGNIQYFGAGTRLSVL.

This clonotype was observed a handful of times. Germline is not matched at one junction end, which may reflect a read error. The chain combines TRBV4-2 with TRBJ2-3, with D uncertain. The CDR3 contains 16 residues. The germline CDR1 and CDR2 sequences are LGHNA and YNFKEQ. CDR3 in amino acids: CASSQDWLVSTDTQYF. CDR3 DNA sequence: TGCGCCAGCAGCCAAGATTGGCTAGTTAGCACAGATACGCAGTATTTT.

The sample holds a few counts of this clonotype. This sequence joins TRBV6-2 or TRBV6-3 and TRBJ2-7, with 7 bases matching TRBD1. The junction had 2 bases not matched to a gene; V was cut back by 9 bases and J by 6 bases. Germline loops: CDR1 MNHEY, CDR2 SVGEGT. The CDR3 covers 10 residues. The CDR3 loop reads CASAGGEQYF. The CDR3 coding sequence is TGTGCCAGTGCAGGGGGCGAGCAGTACTTC.